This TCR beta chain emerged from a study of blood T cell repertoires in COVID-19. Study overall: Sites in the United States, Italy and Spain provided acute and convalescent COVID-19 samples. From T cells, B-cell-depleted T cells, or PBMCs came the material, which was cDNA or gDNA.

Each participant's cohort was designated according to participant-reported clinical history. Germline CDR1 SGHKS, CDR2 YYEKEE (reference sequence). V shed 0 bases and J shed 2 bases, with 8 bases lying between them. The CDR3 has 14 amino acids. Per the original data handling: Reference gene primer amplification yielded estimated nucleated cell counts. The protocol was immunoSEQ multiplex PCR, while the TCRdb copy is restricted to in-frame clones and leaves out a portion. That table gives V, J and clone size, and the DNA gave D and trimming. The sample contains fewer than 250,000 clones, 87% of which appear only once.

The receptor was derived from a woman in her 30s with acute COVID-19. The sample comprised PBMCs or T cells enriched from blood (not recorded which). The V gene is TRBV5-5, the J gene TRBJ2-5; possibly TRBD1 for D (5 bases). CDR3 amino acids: CASSLGPGQETQYF. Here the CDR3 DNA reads TGTGCCAGCAGCTTGGGGCCAGGGCAAGAGACCCAGTACTTC.